This record concerns one T cell receptor beta chain sequence. What antigen it recognizes has not been identified. Base quality data are lacking; no much larger clone is found one base away. The sample is drawn from a study of cytomegalovirus exposure and HLA in healthy donors (dated by TCRdb to the late 2010s). General notes on the study: In an earlier analysis of approximately 500 of the donors, 276 Gb of sequence data and 100 million or so unique TCR beta sequences from roughly 190 million T cells were reported. Roughly 300 gigabases of sequencing data and 70 million to 85 million unique TCR sequences were included in an early release covering roughly 700 HLA-typed donors. The genetic ancestry cluster associated with self-reported Caucasian donors included 70% to 85% of the 398 genotyped donors. The study aimed to test whether cataloging public T cell receptors could reveal signatures of past pathogen exposure. The study profiled the T cell repertoires of under 700 subjects by immunosequencing and related them to cytomegalovirus serostatus. In addition to the first cohort of approximately 670 subjects, a separate validation cohort of some 120 different subjects was used. The study combined high-throughput TCR immunosequencing, statistical association of individual TCRs with disease status, and machine learning to predict cytomegalovirus infection status. A later analysis re-examined previously published TCR beta repertoires from just over 650 donors and added high-resolution HLA genotyping to investigate patterns of TCR occurrence. Rather than drawing on any new phenotypic data, the later analysis identified candidate immune exposures from TCR beta sequences and the way those sequences occurred across donors. An earlier analysis of around 540 of the donors applied high-throughput TCR beta sequencing to assess whether each TCR beta V gene segment acted as functional or pseudogenic. Donor age, sex, ethnicity and CMV serostatus were compiled together with the repertoire data. A later genetic analysis took genome-wide SNP genotypes for about 55% of the 666 donors and used that subset as a discovery cohort. Every discovery cohort repertoire had been produced on one sequencing platform. Class I and class II HLA loci were covered by the typing at four-digit resolution. Typing coverage differed by locus: A, B, C, DRB1 and DQB1 were typed in about 629-640 donors, DQA1 in 522, DPA1 in around 580, and DPB1 in about 450. About five DR-DQ haplotypes were treated as single units for association and clustering because of strong linkage in the cohort. Among some 400 genotyped donors of the cohort, an average of roughly 230,000 unique TCR beta nucleotide sequences was sequenced per donor, of which roughly 18% were non-productive. Broader findings and caveats from the paper: Some IMGT-functional V segments, including TRBV6-2 and TRBV6-3, could not be told apart with the 87-base-pair reads, so those segments were excluded. The authors suggested that the approach could potentially be generalized to other disease states and immunological phenotypes. This cohort had only TCR beta chains sequenced, and the lack of alpha or paired-chain data limited which features could be detected. A further reported finding was that TCR beta sequences accurately predicted the HLA-A and HLA-B alleles for most subjects in the first cohort. The presence/absence analyses assumed that sequencing depth was roughly uniform across donors, and that assumption may not be true. A cluster of highly shared sequence variants was judged likely to represent a technical artifact of the sequencing pipeline. The study listed 150 to 200 TCR beta chains as associated with cytomegalovirus. Broadly in line with IMGT annotations, most TCR beta V segments showed up in productive rearrangements about 87% or about 30% of the time in an earlier analysis of under 700 of the donors. In both the original and validation cohorts, the classifier was reported to diagnose cytomegalovirus status with high specificity and sensitivity. In a later analysis, the rate of TCR association differed among HLA loci, with DRB1 alleles having the most associated TCRs and HLA-C alleles having the fewest. Specific HLA alleles were associated with 15,000 to 20,000 TCR beta sequences at a false discovery rate of 0.05 in a later analysis. In a later analysis, several top co-occurrence clusters were reported to appear linked to parvovirus B19, influenza, CMV and Epstein-Barr virus. In vitro tests confirmed that a few of the cytomegalovirus-associated TCR beta chains recognize cytomegalovirus antigens. Linkage disequilibrium might explain the correlated functional status among segregating V segments, but an unknown experimental factor could not be ruled out. A later genetic analysis reported fewer N-insertions in productive TCRs among donors in an Asian-associated ancestry cluster than the roughly 700-donor mean. Most CMV-associated TCR beta chains appeared to be HLA-restricted in a later analysis, and the HLA associations seemed to be driven largely by CMV exposure. Most TCR sequences were seen in very few donors, while some public TCRs were found in many individuals. For the cohort, immune exposure information was limited to CMV serostatus. Assigning TCR associations to individual alleles was difficult when HLA alleles, especially DR and DQ, strongly co-occurred. In a later analysis, HLA-associated TCR beta chains showed more clonal expansion and lower generation probabilities than non-associated chains that were equally common. HLA typing was unavailable for some donors at each locus, so association tests used only the typed subset. In a later genetic analysis, a missense DCLRE1C variant was associated with V-gene and J-gene trimming of TCR beta chains, and the association was replicated in an independent cohort. Because counts were too low, 15 to 20 rarely observed V segments, including chromosome 9 orphons, were excluded from the earlier analysis of roughly 580 of the donors.

The cohort comprised approximately 700 healthy bone marrow donors. All cohort members were sampled while nominally healthy, although unrecorded immune exposures were likely present. The donor tested CMV seropositive, placing the donor among the 289 seropositive members of the cohort. A peripheral blood sample was collected from each donor, and TCR beta sequencing was performed on peripheral blood mononuclear cells. The Qiagen DNeasy Blood Extraction Kit was used to extract genomic DNA from the blood cell samples. The library was made by the immunoSEQ multiplex PCR assay. For the multiplex PCR, a mixture combining 60 forward primers for TCR Vbeta segments and 13 reverse primers for TCR Jbeta segments was used. The CDR3 region of rearranged TCR beta genes was amplified from genomic DNA with a multiplex PCR assay. Amplified TCR beta libraries were sequenced as 87-base-pair reads on the Illumina HiSeq System. The original pipeline was this. Across the 500 to 850 repertoires, a later analysis counted 60 million to 90 million unique TCR beta chains, 8.5 million to 12 million of which were shared by at least two donors. A nearest-neighbor algorithm error-corrected the raw reads and collapsed the reads into unique sequences, merging closely related sequences to remove PCR and sequencing errors. V, D and J gene segments were assigned by aligning CDR3 sequences to IMGT reference sequences. For a sequence to be retained, at least a six-nucleotide match to both a V gene segment and a J gene segment was required. Rearrangements were classified as productive when the CDR3 lacked stop codons and remained in frame with V and J, and all other rearrangements were classified as non-productive. CDR3 was defined by IMGT convention, running from the second conserved V-encoded cysteine to the conserved J-encoded phenylalanine. The earlier analysis of some 540 of the donors excluded any sequence lacking an unambiguous match to a single V gene segment. In an earlier analysis of approximately 590 of the donors, V segments were called functional above 56.7% productive rearrangements and were called segregating when the between-donor standard deviation exceeded 5%. To diagnose cytomegalovirus status from the catalog of TCR beta chain sequences, a statistical classification framework was built. In a later analysis, TCR nucleotide sequences were compared against IMGT/GENE-DB human TR gene sequences so that V and J genes could be assigned. A later analysis assigned CDR3 sequences and most-parsimonious VDJ recombination scenarios with the TCRdist pipeline. A later analysis defined each TCR beta chain by its CDR3 amino acid sequence plus V-gene family, and excluded reads lacking a unique V-gene family. To address suspected cross-contamination and a sequencing artifact, a later analysis removed a few hundred highly shared, low-generation-probability nucleotide sequences. In a later analysis, a clonal expansion index for each public chain was calculated from normalized within-repertoire ranks of inferred template counts. In a later analysis, generation probabilities were computed with a VDJ recombination model fitted to out-of-frame rearrangements, and the resulting probabilities were checked against IGoR. In a later analysis, hypergeometric tests were used to score TCR-TCR, TCR-HLA and TCR-CMV co-occurrence, with a repertoire-size bias correction applied to TCR pairs. In a later analysis, false discovery rates were estimated by permuting HLA or CMV assignments 20 times. In a later analysis, co-occurring TCRs were grouped with DBSCAN, and TCRdist sequence similarity was added when clustering was performed within HLA-allele-positive subsets. Co-occurrence clustering excluded repertoires with fewer than 30,000 or more than 120,000 public chains, plus five with anomalous nucleotide sharing. TCRdb mirrors the immuneACCESS table, restricted to in-frame sequences. Some clones are absent from its copies; in checked studies, under half trace to an unresolved V gene, and the reason for the others is unknown. The V and J calls and clone size are taken from that table; D and trimming were inferred from the DNA. This sample lists some 190,000 clones; around 73% were detected once. Approximately 2.1% of the sample comes from the top ten.

At the junction V is shortened by 5 bases and J by 3 bases; bases outside the gene matches: 7. CDR1 LNHDA and CDR2 SQIVND are derived from the germline V gene (reference sequence). The CDR3 runs 14 residues from the cysteine to the phenylalanine. Only the CDR3 DNA is retained, 42 bases long and in frame from the first base. The V and J segments used are TRBV19 and TRBJ2-7, with TRBD1 matching 7 junction bases. Sequencing was carried out using PBMCs. This TCR derives from a woman in her twenties or thirties in good health and CMV-seropositive. The bases read TGTGCCAGTAGTCCCGACAGGGTAGGCTACGAGCAGTACTTC. It encodes CASSPDRVGYEQYF. The variable domain in full, with residues beyond the CDR3 obtained from the reference TRBV19 and TRBJ2-7 genes, is DGGITQSPKYLFRKEGQNVTLSCEQNLNHDAMYWYRQDPGQGLRLIYYSQIVNDFQKGDIAEGYSVSREKKESFPLTVTSAQKNPTAFYLCASSPDRVGYEQYFGPGTRLTVT.